This T cell receptor (beta chain) was observed in a study of blood T cell repertoires in COVID-19. Sequencing was performed with immunoSEQ multiplex PCR; in TCRdb, only in-frame clones are kept and a portion is missing. Here the sample spans 150,000 to 200,000 clones, roughly 88% being singletons. The germline V gene encodes CDR1 MNHEY and CDR2 SVGAGI. V lost 5 bases and J 5 bases, leaving 16 bases between the germline ends. The CDR3 has 14 amino acids. This TCR derives from a man between 65 and 85 years old who had been exposed to COVID-19. J is TRBJ2-7 and V is TRBV6-5, with a weak D call TRBD1 (5 bases). Sequenced: PBMCs or T cells enriched from blood (not recorded which). CDR3 amino acids: CASSPTSGFDEQYF. CDR3 bases: TGTGCCAGCAGTCCTACGTCAGGGTTCGACGAGCAGTACTTC.